The 23 T cell receptor beta chains below come from one sample, sequenced in a study of memory CD4+ T cells and cytomegalovirus serostatus. The sort gate was single viable CD3+CD4+CD8-CD45RO+ cells for memory CD4+ T cells. Profiling relied on immunoSEQ multiplex PCR, and the TCRdb table lists in-frame clones only, not all of them. The data show approximately 44,000 clones, around 80% seen once. The sequenced sample was memory CD4+ T cells from blood. Receptors originate from an adult in good health and CMV-seronegative.

The gene calls are TRBV11-2 and TRBJ2-7, with a possible D match to TRBD1 (5 bases). Trimming took off 3 bases at V and 3 bases at J, with 6 bases between the two ends. CDR1 and CDR2 from the germline V gene are SGHAT and FQNNGV. This CDR3 comprises 12 residues. The CDR3 DNA follows: TGTGCCAGCAGCTTGACAGTCTACGAGCAGTACTTC. Amino acids: CASSLTVYEQYF.

This clone showed up just once. The CDR3, as DNA: TGTGCCAGTACAGCCAACAGGGGTATGCAGGATACGCAGTATTTT. Amino acid sequence: CASTANRGMQDTQYF. The chain combines TRBV6-1 with TRBJ2-3; the match to TRBD1 covers 7 bases. V gave up 9 bases and J gave up 6 bases; unmatched junction bases: 15. The CDR3 totals 15 residues. Germline lookup yields CDR1 MNHNS and CDR2 SASEGT.

This chain links TRBV11-3 with TRBJ2-7, with TRBD1 matching 9 bases. Germline V gene sequence: CDR1 SGHNT, CDR2 YENEEA. V lost 0 bases and J lost 1; bases outside the gene matches: 4. This CDR3 spans 16 amino acids. CDR3 DNA sequence: TGTGCCAGCAGCTTAGAAAAGACAGGGGGTTCCTACGAGCAGTACTTC. This translates into CASSLEKTGGSYEQYF.

This clone was counted between two and nine times. The V call is TRBV9, the J call TRBJ1-1; D remains unclear. V was trimmed by 0 bases and J by 4 bases, leaving 13 bases between them. Germline CDR1 is SGDLS and CDR2 is YYNGEE. CDR3 size: 15 residues. In nucleotides, the CDR3 is TGTGCCAGCAGCGTAGCTGGGGAGGTTGGCACTGAAGCTTTCTTT. Protein product: CASSVAGEVGTEAFF.

The chain has TRBV11-2 and TRBJ1-1; D not certain. CDR1 is SGHAT and CDR2 is FQNNGV in the germline V gene. The CDR3 is 14 amino acids. The V end was cut by 0 bases, the J end by 4 bases, with 9 bases between. CDR3 nucleotides: TGTGCCAGCAGCTTAGATGGGGTGGGCACTGAAGCTTTCTTT. This gives the protein CASSLDGVGTEAFF.

This chain connects TRBV13 to TRBJ2-7; possibly TRBD2 for D (6 bases). Trimming cost V 8 bases and J 4 bases, with 9 bases left between them. Germline CDR1 and CDR2: PRHDT and FYEKMQ (reference sequence). This CDR3 contains 11 residues. The CDR3 coding sequence is TGTGCCAGCTCGGGAGTATACGAGCAGTACTTC. Protein product: CASSGVYEQYF.

The chain uses TRBV7-9 and TRBJ1-1; 7 bases fit TRBD1. V was clipped by 5 bases and J by 1 base; unmatched bases: 7. The CDR3 has 15 residues. Germline V gene lookup returns CDR1 SEHNR and CDR2 FQNEAQ (reference sequence). CDR3 amino acids: CASSTDRASNTEAFF. The CDR3 region has the DNA TGTGCCAGCAGCACCGACAGGGCTTCGAACACTGAAGCTTTCTTT.

This clone was seen once. The chain carries TRBV29-1 and TRBJ2-3; 7 nucleotides match TRBD2. The CDR3 contains 14 residues. Trimming cost V 5 bases and J 2 bases; bases outside gene matches: 7. Germline V lookup: CDR1 SQVTM, CDR2 ANQGSEA. CDR3 sequence (DNA): TGCAGCGTTCGAGCGGGAAAATCCACAGATACGCAGTATTTT. Its translation is CSVRAGKSTDTQYF.

This clone was observed a handful of times. The chain recombines TRBV2 with TRBJ1-1, with D possibly matching TRBD1 (5 bases). The V gene lost 3 bases and the J gene lost 10 bases, with 12 bases spanning the gap. CDR3 length equals 12 residues. CDR1 SNHLY and CDR2 FYNNEI come from the germline V gene. CDR3 in amino acids: CASSDGRRGAFF. The CDR3 nucleotides are TGTGCCAGCAGTGATGGCCGGAGGGGAGCTTTCTTT.

This chain joins TRBV28 and TRBJ1-5, with D tentatively TRBD1 (6 bases). Per the germline V gene, CDR1 is MDHEN and CDR2 is SYDVKM. V was clipped by 2 bases and J by 3 bases, with 11 bases between them. The CDR3 covers 15 residues. The CDR3, as DNA: TGTGCCAGCAGTTTACCACAGGGAAACAATCAGCCCCAGCATTTT. Residues: CASSLPQGNNQPQHF. Complete variable domain (other parts from reference TRBV28 and TRBJ1-5): DVKVTQSSRYLVKRTGEKVFLECVQDMDHENMFWYRQDPGLGLRLIYFSYDVKMKEKGDIPEGYSVSREKKERFSLILESASTNQTSMYLCASSLPQGNNQPQHFGDGTRLSIL.

This chain joins TRBV6-5 and TRBJ1-5; 7 bases match TRBD1. The CDR3 has 14 amino acids. Looked up from germline, CDR1 is MNHEY and CDR2 is SVGAGI. V lost 4 bases and J lost 6; bases outside the gene matches: 6. CDR3 amino acids: CASSLSGGRQPQHF. In DNA form, the CDR3 reads TGTGCCAGCAGTTTATCAGGGGGTCGTCAGCCCCAGCATTTT.

The chain has TRBV5-4 and TRBJ2-5; tentatively, D is TRBD1 (6 bases). V was pared by 4 bases and J by 1 base, with 11 bases between. Germline loops: CDR1 SGHNT, CDR2 YYREEE (reference sequence). The CDR3 loop spans 14 amino acids. The DNA of the CDR3 is TGTGCCAGCAGCCGAAAGGACAGCCAAGAGACCCAGTACTTC. This gives the protein CASSRKDSQETQYF.

The chain combines TRBV18 with TRBJ2-7; the D gene could be TRBD1 or TRBD2 (6 bases each). The ends were cut back, 0 bases at V and 5 bases at J, with 14 bases in the middle. Germline loops: CDR1 KGHSH, CDR2 LQKENI. The CDR3 is 15 amino acids. DNA of the CDR3: TGTGCCAGCTCACCACCCAGGAGGGGGGCCGACGAGCAGTACTTC. Its translation is CASSPPRRGADEQYF.

For the CDR3, the DNA is TGTGCCAGCAGTTTTTCGGTGATGAACACTGAAGCTTTCTTT. It is translated as CASSFSVMNTEAFF. The V call is TRBV28, the J call TRBJ1-1; D is uncertain. CDR1 and CDR2 (germline): MDHEN, SYDVKM. V dropped 3 bases and J dropped 0 bases, with 8 bases sitting between them. The CDR3 length is 14 residues.

V and J are TRBV27 and TRBJ1-2; 10 bases are a match to TRBD1. The junction had 2 bases not matched to a gene; V was cut back by 3 bases and J by 7 bases. CDR3 length: 13 amino acids. Per the germline V gene, CDR1 is MNHEY and CDR2 is SMNVEV (reference sequence). This CDR3 reads CASSFRDRGGYTF. CDR3 nucleotides: TGTGCCAGCAGTTTCAGGGACAGGGGTGGCTACACCTTC.

V gene TRBV29-1 combines with J gene TRBJ2-1; 8 positions match TRBD1. CDR3 length: 14 residues. From germline, CDR1 is SQVTM and CDR2 ANQGSEA. V was pared by 7 bases and J by 6 bases, with 11 bases of the junction left unmatched. DNA of the CDR3: TGCAGCGCCGGACAGGGTATAATGGGCAATGAGCAGTTCTTC. It is translated as CSAGQGIMGNEQFF.

The J gene is TRBJ1-2, the V gene TRBV19; TRBD1 matches 8 bases. The CDR3 contains 13 residues. Germline-derived CDR1 and CDR2 are LNHDA and SQIVND (reference sequence). With V trimmed by 4 bases and J by 7 bases, 5 bases remained unmatched. CDR3 sequence (DNA): TGTGCCAGTAGTAAGACAGGGGTAGGTGGCTACACCTTC. It translates to CASSKTGVGGYTF.

This chain connects TRBV6-6 to TRBJ1-1, with no clear D. Germline loops: CDR1 MNHNY, CDR2 SVGAGI (reference sequence). The germline V and J ends were trimmed by 8 bases and 4 bases, with 20 bases remaining between them. This CDR3 is built from 15 residues. CDR3 region: CASREWTALGTEAFF. The CDR3 region has the DNA TGTGCCAGCCGCGAATGGACGGCTCTAGGCACTGAAGCTTTCTTT.

To note about this clone: At one end, the junction sequence differs from germline, possibly due to a read error. The J gene is TRBJ1-1, the V gene TRBV6-1; D gene uncertain. The germline V gene encodes CDR1 MNHNS and CDR2 SASEGT. The CDR3 has 16 residues. The CDR3 coding sequence is TGTGTCAGCAGTGAAGGTATTGGTGCGGGGAACACTGAAGCTTTCTTT. Encoded protein: CVSSEGIGAGNTEAFF.

This chain joins TRBV6-6 and TRBJ1-3; D might be TRBD1 (5 bases). CDR1 is MNHNY and CDR2 is SVGAGI in the germline V gene (reference sequence). The CDR3 runs 15 residues. The V and J ends lost 2 bases and 0 bases respectively, with 8 bases between them. Here the CDR3 reads CASSYRQGSGNTIYF. The DNA for the CDR3 is TGTGCCAGCAGTTACAGGCAGGGCTCTGGAAACACCATATATTTT.

This clone was seen a few times. The rearrangement links TRBV6-5 to TRBJ1-6; D is perhaps TRBD1 (6 bases). Deletions cut 6 bases from V and 7 bases from J, with 16 bases between. CDR3 size: 15 residues. Germline V gene sequence: CDR1 MNHEY, CDR2 SVGAGI. The CDR3 DNA is TGTGCCAGCAGGGTCGGAGGGACAATAAATTCACCCCTCCACTTT. Its protein product is CASRVGGTINSPLHF.

V gene TRBV7-2 combines with J gene TRBJ1-1, with no clear D. The CDR3 sequence is 14 residues long. The V gene's germline CDR1 is SGHTA and CDR2 FQGNSA. V shed 5 bases and J shed 5 bases, with 15 bases lying between them. The CDR3 sequence: CASSPREFRTEAFF. CDR3 DNA sequence: TGTGCCAGCAGCCCCAGAGAATTCAGGACTGAAGCTTTCTTT.

CDR3 DNA: TGTGCCAGTAGAGACAGGGGTGGCACCGGGGAGCTGTTTTTT. Encoded protein: CASRDRGGTGELFF. J is TRBJ2-2 and V is TRBV19, with 8 bases that match TRBD1. The CDR3 runs 14 residues. V trimming: 6 bases; J trimming: 4 bases; junction bases outside the gene matches: 4. In germline, CDR1 is LNHDA, CDR2 SQIVND (reference sequence).